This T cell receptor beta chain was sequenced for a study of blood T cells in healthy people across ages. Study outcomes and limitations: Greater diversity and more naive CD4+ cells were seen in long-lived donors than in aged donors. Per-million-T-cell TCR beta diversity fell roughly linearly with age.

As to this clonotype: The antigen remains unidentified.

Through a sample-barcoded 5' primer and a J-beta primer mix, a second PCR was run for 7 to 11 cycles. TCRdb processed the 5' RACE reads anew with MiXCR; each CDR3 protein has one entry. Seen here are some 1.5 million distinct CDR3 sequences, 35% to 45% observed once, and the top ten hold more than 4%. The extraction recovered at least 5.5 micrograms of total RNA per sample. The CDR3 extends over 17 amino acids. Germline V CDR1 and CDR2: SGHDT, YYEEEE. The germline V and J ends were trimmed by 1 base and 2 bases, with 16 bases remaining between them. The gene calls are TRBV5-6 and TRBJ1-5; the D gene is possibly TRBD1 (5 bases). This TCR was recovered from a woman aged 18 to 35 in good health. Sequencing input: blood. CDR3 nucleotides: TGTGCCAGCAGCTTGCCAATTGCCCGGGGGGGCAATCAGCCCCAGCATTTT. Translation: CASSLPIARGGNQPQHF. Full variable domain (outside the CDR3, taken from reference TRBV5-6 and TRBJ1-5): DAGVTQSPTHLIKTRGQQVTLRCSPKSGHDTVSWYQQALGQGPQFIFQYYEEEERQRGNFPDRFSGHQFPNYSSELNVNALLLGDSALYLCASSLPIARGGNQPQHFGDGTRLSIL.